A selection of T cell receptor beta chains follows, all from one sample in a study of T cell repertoires in cytomegalovirus infection. These receptors lack a known antigen. TCRdb re-called the reads with MiXCR, one entry per CDR3 protein. The data show 160,000 or so distinct CDR3 sequences, less than 25% seen once. This specimen was CD8+ T cells from cultured PBMCs, taken from culture after CMV antigen stimulation. These receptors were obtained from a human donor in good health (CMV status not recorded). Some clones in this sample may be carry-over from other donors' samples. CDR3s include the opening cysteine and the closing phenylalanine or tryptophan. A D gene is named only where the DNA matches it firmly. Clone size is stated in some rows and not others, as once, few, many or a class when expanded.

>NA|TRBJ1-2|TRBV6-5|NA
TGTGCCAGCAGTTACTCTACAGGGCTGGGTTATGGCTACACCTTC
CASSYSTGLGYGYTF
>medium-sized|TRBJ2-5|TRBV4-1|TRBD2
TGCGCCAGCAGCCCTAGCGGGTCGGAGACCCAGTACTTC
CASSPSGSETQYF
>NA|TRBJ2-7|TRBV5-1|TRBD1
TGCGCCAGCAGCGCGTCCGAGACAGGGGGCAAGTCCTACGAGCAGTACTTC
CASSASETGGKSYEQYF
>few|TRBJ2-1|TRBV6-5|NA
TGTGCCAGCAGTTACTCGCCGGGGCCGCGCTCCTACAATGAGCAGTTCTTC
CASSYSPGPRSYNEQFF
>NA|TRBJ2-5|TRBV28|TRBD2
TGTGCCAGCAGTTTGCGCCAGCGGGGAGAGACCCAGTACTTC
CASSLRQRGETQYF
>few|TRBJ1-1|TRBV6-2/TRBV6-3|TRBD1
TGTGCCAGCAATCCTCTCGGACAGGCCCGGGGGAGCACTGAAGCTTTCTTT
CASNPLGQARGSTEAFF
>NA|TRBJ2-1|TRBV3-1|NA
TGTGCCAGCAGCCGAGATCCCCGGGGGCGGGCCTACAATGAGCAGTTCTTC
CASSRDPRGRAYNEQFF
>NA|TRBJ2-1|TRBV20-1|TRBD2
TGCAGTGCTACTAGCGGGATTTACAATGAGCAGTTCTTC
CSATSGIYNEQFF
>few|TRBJ2-3|TRBV6-2/TRBV6-3|NA
TGTGCCAGCAGTAGCATGTTGGATACGCAGTATTTT
CASSSMLDTQYF
>few|TRBJ2-7|TRBV10-3|NA
TGTGCCATCAGTGAGTCCTTGGGGCTCTACGAGCAGTACTTC
CAISESLGLYEQYF
>few|TRBJ1-1|TRBV4-1|TRBD1
TGCGCCAGTAGCCAAGTCTCAGGGACAGGGGGCTACACTGAAGCTTTCTTT
CASSQVSGTGGYTEAFF
>NA|TRBJ1-1|TRBV2|TRBD1
TGTGCCAGCCCGACAGGGAGGGCCACTGAAGCTTTCTTT
CASPTGRATEAFF
>few|TRBJ1-2|TRBV7-2|NA
TGTGCCAGCAGCTTATTTGCGGGGGAAGGGGTGGGTGGCTACACCTTC
CASSLFAGEGVGGYTF